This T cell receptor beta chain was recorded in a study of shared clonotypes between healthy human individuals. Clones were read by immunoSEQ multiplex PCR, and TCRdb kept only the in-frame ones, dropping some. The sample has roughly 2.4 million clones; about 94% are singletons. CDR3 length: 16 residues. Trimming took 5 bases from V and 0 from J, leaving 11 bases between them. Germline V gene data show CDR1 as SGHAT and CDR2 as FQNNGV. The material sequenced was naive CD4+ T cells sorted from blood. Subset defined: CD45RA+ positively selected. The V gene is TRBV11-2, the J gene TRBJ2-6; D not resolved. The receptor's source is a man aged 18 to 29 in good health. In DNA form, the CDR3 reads TGTGCCAGCAGCCCACTTTGGAGCTCTGGGGCCAACGTCCTGACTTTC. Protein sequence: CASSPLWSSGANVLTF.